The 18 T cell receptor beta chains below come from one sample, sequenced in a study of cytomegalovirus exposure and HLA in healthy donors. Amplification used 60 Vbeta primers and 13 Jbeta primers. Assay: immunoSEQ multiplex PCR; the TCRdb copy retains only in-frame clones and omits some. Among fewer than 150,000 clones listed, around 80% were seen once. Sample: PBMCs. All receptors come from a young man in good health and CMV-seronegative.

The genes are TRBV5-1 and TRBJ2-2, with D perhaps TRBD2 (6 bases). The germline V gene has CDR1 SGHRS and CDR2 YFSETQ. The CDR3 has 14 residues. V was shortened by 4 bases and J by 4 bases, with 11 bases between the two germline ends. CDR3 bases: TGCGCCAGCAGCGCCGGGACTGGCACCGGGGAGCTGTTTTTT. This encodes CASSAGTGTGELFF.

The table lists this clone with a few counts. The chain has TRBV2 and TRBJ2-1, with 7 bases fitting TRBD1. Germline V gene lookup returns CDR1 SNHLY and CDR2 FYNNEI. With 3 bases clipped from V and 3 bases from J, the junction kept 2 bases outside the gene matches. The CDR3 has 14 amino acids. The DNA of the CDR3 is TGTGCCAGCAGTGATTGGGACAGCTACAATGAGCAGTTCTTC. Translated: CASSDWDSYNEQFF.

This clone appeared a few times. J is TRBJ1-1 and V is TRBV19; D uncertain. This CDR3 is 12 amino acids long. CDR1 is LNHDA and CDR2 is SQIVND in the germline V gene (reference sequence). Between the trimmed V and J ends, which lost 5 bases and 3 bases, there was a span of 7 bases. This CDR3 is CASSFQDTEAFF. Written as DNA, the CDR3 is TGTGCCAGTAGTTTCCAGGACACTGAAGCTTTCTTT.

The CDR3 is CASSSTGYYGYTF. The CDR3 DNA reads as TGTGCCAGCAGTTCTACAGGGTACTATGGCTACACCTTC. The chain links TRBV11-2 to TRBJ1-2; tentative D call: TRBD1 (6 bases). This CDR3 region has 13 residues. V was pared by 6 bases and J by 3 bases, with 11 bases between. Looked up from germline, CDR1 is SGHAT and CDR2 is FQNNGV.

The chain uses TRBV5-1 and TRBJ2-2; 7 bases are shared with TRBD1. Germline-derived CDR1 and CDR2 are SGHRS and YFSETQ. With V trimmed by 7 bases and J by 6 bases, 12 bases remained unmatched. The CDR3 runs to 15 residues. This CDR3 is CASSNTGVGAGELFF. The CDR3 bases are TGCGCCAGCTCCAATACAGGGGTAGGGGCCGGGGAGCTGTTTTTT. The whole variable domain, filled in from reference TRBV5-1 and TRBJ2-2, reads KAGVTQTPRYLIKTRGQQVTLSCSPISGHRSVSWYQQTPGQGLQFLFEYFSETQRNKGNFPGRFSGRQFSNSRSEMNVSTLELGDSALYLCASSNTGVGAGELFFGEGSRLTVL.

V usage is TRBV27 and J usage is TRBJ2-7; 7 nucleotides match TRBD2. Germline V gene sequence: CDR1 MNHEY, CDR2 SMNVEV (reference sequence). The CDR3 totals 14 residues. J gave up 1 base and V 4 bases, and 4 bases lay outside the gene matches. Written as DNA, the CDR3 is TGTGCCAGCAGTTACCGCGGGAGTTCCTACGAGCAGTACTTC. Protein: CASSYRGSSYEQYF.

This clone was recorded only once. The V call is TRBV10-3, the J call TRBJ2-1, with 11 bases lining up with TRBD2. This CDR3 spans 15 amino acids. CDR1 and CDR2 from the germline V gene are ENHRY and SYGVKD. J lost 5 bases, V lost 7 bases, and 7 bases had no gene match. CDR3 sequence: CAITEKGLADNEQFF. As DNA, the CDR3 is TGTGCCATCACCGAAAAGGGACTAGCGGACAATGAGCAGTTCTTC.

The chain links TRBV27 to TRBJ2-3; TRBD2 matches at 9 bases. J gave up 5 bases and V 2 bases, and 2 bases lay outside the gene matches. CDR3 length equals 14 residues. Germline CDR1 and CDR2: MNHEY and SMNVEV (reference sequence). As DNA, the CDR3 is TGTGCCAGCAGTTTACAACTAGCGGGAGATACGCAGTATTTT. Protein sequence: CASSLQLAGDTQYF.

The rearrangement joins TRBV5-1 to TRBJ2-2; D possibly corresponds to TRBD2 (5 bases). The CDR3 is 12 residues long. CDR1 SGHRS and CDR2 YFSETQ come from the germline V gene. The CDR3 sequence: CASAVVAGELFF. The CDR3 DNA is TGCGCTTCAGCGGTAGTCGCCGGGGAGCTGTTTTTT.

This chain uses TRBV6-5 with TRBJ2-7; D might be TRBD1 (6 bases). The CDR3 loop spans 14 amino acids. Germline V gene sequence: CDR1 MNHEY, CDR2 SVGAGI. With 2 bases removed from V and 1 base from J, the gap between germline ends came to 9 bases. The CDR3 loop reads CASSYGQGSYEQYF. CDR3 DNA: TGTGCCAGCAGTTACGGCCAGGGGTCCTACGAGCAGTACTTC.

The table lists this clone with a count of one. This rearrangement joins TRBV29-1 to TRBJ2-5; TRBD1 might be the D (5 bases). The J call may be in error: the DNA end matches TRBJ2-7 better. The CDR3 length is 13 residues. CDR1 and CDR2 from the germline V gene are SQVTM and ANQGSEA. CDR3 bases: TGCAGCGTTCCTAAAGACAGCAGCTACGAGCAGTACTTC. Translated, it gives CSVPKDSSYEQYF.

This clone has a handful of counts. This chain connects TRBV7-2 to TRBJ2-7, with TRBD2 matching 11 bases. The CDR3 has 16 residues. CDR1 and CDR2 (germline): SGHTA, FQGNSA. The trim removed 4 bases at V and 1 base at J, leaving 6 bases unmatched. CDR3 coding DNA: TGTGCCAGCAGCTCCATGACTAGCGGGATATCCTACGAGCAGTACTTC. Its protein is CASSSMTSGISYEQYF.

V and J are TRBV6-5 and TRBJ2-5; 12 bases map to TRBD2. Germline lookup yields CDR1 MNHEY and CDR2 SVGAGI. The trim removed 2 bases at V and 5 bases at J, leaving 0 bases unmatched. This CDR3 is built from 14 residues. The DNA for the CDR3 is TGTGCCAGCAGTTACCTAGCGGGAGGGGAGACCCAGTACTTC. Its protein product is CASSYLAGGETQYF.

Of note for this clone: Other DNA sequences within the sample encode an identical CDR3. The chain joins TRBV5-6 to TRBJ1-2; D remains unclear. The germline CDR1 and CDR2 sequences are SGHDT and YYEEEE. V gave up 4 bases and J gave up 4 bases, with 8 bases separating them. The CDR3 spans 12 residues. CDR3 in amino acids: CASSPGSYGYTF. DNA for the CDR3: TGTGCCAGCAGCCCGGGGAGCTATGGCTACACCTTC. Supplemented by reference TRBV5-6 and TRBJ1-2, the full variable domain reads DAGVTQSPTHLIKTRGQQVTLRCSPKSGHDTVSWYQQALGQGPQFIFQYYEEEERQRGNFPDRFSGHQFPNYSSELNVNALLLGDSALYLCASSPGSYGYTFGSGTRLTVV.

This chain connects TRBV28 to TRBJ2-7; 7 positions agree with TRBD1. V was pared by 7 bases and J by 2 bases, with 8 bases of the junction left unmatched. The germline gives CDR1 MDHEN, CDR2 SYDVKM. The CDR3 runs 14 residues. This CDR3 reads CASIGWQGAYEQYF. Here the CDR3 DNA reads TGTGCCAGCATCGGATGGCAGGGGGCCTACGAGCAGTACTTC.

Only one count was recorded for this clone. The chain joins TRBV27 to TRBJ2-7; 11 nucleotides align to TRBD2. Germline V gives CDR1 MNHEY, CDR2 SMNVEV (reference sequence). The CDR3 extends over 14 amino acids. V shed 6 bases, J shed 2 bases, and the junction held 3 bases outside the gene matches. The chain's CDR3 is CASSSLAGAYEQYF. CDR3 DNA: TGTGCCAGCAGCTCACTAGCGGGAGCCTACGAGCAGTACTTC.

As DNA, the CDR3 is TGTGCCAGCAGCTTAGCGCTGGGGGAGGGACCAAGCTATGGCTACACCTTC. Protein sequence: CASSLALGEGPSYGYTF. This chain connects TRBV7-9 to TRBJ1-2; a possible D gene is TRBD1 (5 bases). The CDR3 is 17 amino acids. Germline CDR1 SEHNR, CDR2 FQNEAQ (reference sequence). V was pared by 0 bases and J by 4 bases, with 18 bases between.

V gene TRBV7-2 combines with J gene TRBJ2-3, with D possibly matching TRBD2 (6 bases). CDR1 is SGHTA, CDR2 FQGNSA, per germline. The V end lost 5 bases, the J end lost 6 bases, and 15 bases lay between the germline ends. The CDR3 has 14 residues. The CDR3 coding sequence is TGTGCCAGCAGCCCATCCCCGGGGAGGGATACGCAGTATTTT. Amino acids: CASSPSPGRDTQYF.